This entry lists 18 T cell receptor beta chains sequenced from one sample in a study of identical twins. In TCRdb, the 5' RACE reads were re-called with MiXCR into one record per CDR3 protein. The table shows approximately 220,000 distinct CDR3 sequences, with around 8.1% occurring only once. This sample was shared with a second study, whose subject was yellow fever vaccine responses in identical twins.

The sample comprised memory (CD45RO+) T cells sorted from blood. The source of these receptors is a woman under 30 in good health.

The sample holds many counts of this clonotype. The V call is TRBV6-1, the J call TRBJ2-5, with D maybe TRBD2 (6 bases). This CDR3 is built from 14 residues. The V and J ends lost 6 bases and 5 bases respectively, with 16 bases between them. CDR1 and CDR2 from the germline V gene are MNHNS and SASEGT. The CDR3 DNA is TGTGCCAGCAGCGAGTCTCCAGGGAGGGAGACCCAGTACTTC. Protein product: CASSESPGRETQYF.

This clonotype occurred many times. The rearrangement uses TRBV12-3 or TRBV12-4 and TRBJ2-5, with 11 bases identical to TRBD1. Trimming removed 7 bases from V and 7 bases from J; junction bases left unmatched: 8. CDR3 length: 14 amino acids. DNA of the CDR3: TGTGCCAGCACCACTGGGACAGGGGGATGGACCCAGTACTTC. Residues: CASTTGTGGWTQYF.

DNA for the CDR3: TGTGCCAGCAGTAGCGGGAGGGCCGTCGAGACCCAGTACTTC. It specifies CASSSGRAVETQYF. The rearrangement joins TRBV6-1 to TRBJ2-5; 10 positions agree with TRBD2. This CDR3 is built from 14 residues. The germline V gene has CDR1 MNHNS and CDR2 SASEGT. J was trimmed by 5 bases and V by 5 bases; bases with no gene match: 5.

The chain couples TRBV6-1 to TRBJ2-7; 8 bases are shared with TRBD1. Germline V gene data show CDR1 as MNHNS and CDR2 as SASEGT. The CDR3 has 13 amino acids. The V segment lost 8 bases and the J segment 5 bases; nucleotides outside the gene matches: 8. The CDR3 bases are TGTGCCAGCGCCGGGACAGGATGGGACGAGCAGTACTTC. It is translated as CASAGTGWDEQYF.

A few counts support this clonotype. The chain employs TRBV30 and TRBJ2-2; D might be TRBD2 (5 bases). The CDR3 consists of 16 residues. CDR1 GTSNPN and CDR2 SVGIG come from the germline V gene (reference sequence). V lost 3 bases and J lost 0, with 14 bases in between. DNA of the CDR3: TGTGCCTGGAGGCCGGGGTGGCGGGCGAACACCGGGGAGCTGTTTTTT. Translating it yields CAWRPGWRANTGELFF. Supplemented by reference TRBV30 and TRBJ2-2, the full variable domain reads SQTIHQWPATLVQPVGSPLSLECTVEGTSNPNLYWYRQAAGRGLQLLFYSVGIGQISSEVPQNLSASRPQDRQFILSSKKLLLSDSGFYLCAWRPGWRANTGELFFGEGSRLTVL.

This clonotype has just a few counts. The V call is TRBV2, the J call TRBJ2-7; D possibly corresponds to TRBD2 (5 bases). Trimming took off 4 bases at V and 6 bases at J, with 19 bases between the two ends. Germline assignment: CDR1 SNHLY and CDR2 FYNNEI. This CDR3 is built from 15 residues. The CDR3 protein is CASSGLAFPSIEQYF. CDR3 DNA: TGTGCCAGCAGTGGTCTAGCTTTCCCCTCTATCGAGCAGTACTTC.

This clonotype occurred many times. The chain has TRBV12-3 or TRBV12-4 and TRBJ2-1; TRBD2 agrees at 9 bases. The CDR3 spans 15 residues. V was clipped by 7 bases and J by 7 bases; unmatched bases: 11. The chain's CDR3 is CASTISSGIVNEQFF. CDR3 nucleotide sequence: TGTGCCAGCACCATATCTAGCGGGATCGTGAATGAGCAGTTCTTC.

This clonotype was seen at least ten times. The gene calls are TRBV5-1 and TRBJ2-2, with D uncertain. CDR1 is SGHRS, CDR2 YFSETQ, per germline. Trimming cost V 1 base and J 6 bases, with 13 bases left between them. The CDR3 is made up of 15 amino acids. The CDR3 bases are TGCGCCAGCAGCTTGAATCGACTCGGGTCCGGGGAGCTGTTTTTT. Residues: CASSLNRLGSGELFF.

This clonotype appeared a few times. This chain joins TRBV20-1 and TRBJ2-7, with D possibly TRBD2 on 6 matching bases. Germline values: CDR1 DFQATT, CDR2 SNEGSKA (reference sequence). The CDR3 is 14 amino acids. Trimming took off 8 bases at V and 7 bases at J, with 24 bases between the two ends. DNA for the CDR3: TGCAGTCCCCTAAATGTGGCGGGATCGGGGGAGCAGTACTTC. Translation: CSPLNVAGSGEQYF.

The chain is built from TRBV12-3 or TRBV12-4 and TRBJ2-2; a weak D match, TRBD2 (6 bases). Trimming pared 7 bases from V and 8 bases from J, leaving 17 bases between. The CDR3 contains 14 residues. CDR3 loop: CASTLGGAGGELFF. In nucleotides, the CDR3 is TGTGCCAGCACCCTGGGTGGGGCGGGAGGGGAGCTGTTTTTT.

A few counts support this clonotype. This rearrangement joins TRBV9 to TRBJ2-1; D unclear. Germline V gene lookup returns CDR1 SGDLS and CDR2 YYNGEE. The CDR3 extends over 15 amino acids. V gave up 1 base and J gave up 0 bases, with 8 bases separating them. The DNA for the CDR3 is TGTGCCAGCAGCGTATATGTGGGCTCCTACAATGAGCAGTTCTTC. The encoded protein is CASSVYVGSYNEQFF.

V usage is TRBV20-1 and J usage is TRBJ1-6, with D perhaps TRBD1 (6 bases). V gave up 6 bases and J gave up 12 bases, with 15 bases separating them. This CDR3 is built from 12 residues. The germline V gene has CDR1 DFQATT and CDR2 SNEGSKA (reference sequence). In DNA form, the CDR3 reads TGCAGTGCCATTGGGGGCGCAAAACCCCTCCACTTT. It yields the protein CSAIGGAKPLHF.

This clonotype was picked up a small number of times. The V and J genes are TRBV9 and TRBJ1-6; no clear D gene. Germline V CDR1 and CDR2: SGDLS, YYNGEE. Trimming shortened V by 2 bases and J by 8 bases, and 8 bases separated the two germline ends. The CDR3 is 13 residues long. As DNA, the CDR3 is TGTGCCAGCAGCGTTTCCCGGGATTCACCCCTCCACTTT. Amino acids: CASSVSRDSPLHF.

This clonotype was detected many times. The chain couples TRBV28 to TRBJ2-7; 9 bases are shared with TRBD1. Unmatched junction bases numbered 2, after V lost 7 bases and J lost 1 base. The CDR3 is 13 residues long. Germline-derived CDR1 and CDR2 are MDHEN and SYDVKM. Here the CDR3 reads CASKTGGSYEQYF. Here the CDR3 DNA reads TGTGCCAGCAAGACAGGGGGTTCCTACGAGCAGTACTTC.

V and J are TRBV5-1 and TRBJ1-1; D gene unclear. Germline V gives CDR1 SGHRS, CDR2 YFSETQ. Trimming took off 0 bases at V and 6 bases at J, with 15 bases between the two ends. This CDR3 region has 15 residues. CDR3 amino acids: CASSLGVGIGSEAFF. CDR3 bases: TGCGCCAGCAGCTTGGGTGTGGGGATTGGGTCTGAAGCTTTCTTT.

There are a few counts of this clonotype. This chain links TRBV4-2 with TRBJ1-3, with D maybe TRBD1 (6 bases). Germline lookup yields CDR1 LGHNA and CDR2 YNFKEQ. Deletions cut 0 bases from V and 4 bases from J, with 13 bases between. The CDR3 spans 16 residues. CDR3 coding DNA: TGTGCCAGCAGCCAAGATCCTGGGGGGCTGGGAAACACCATATATTTT. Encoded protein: CASSQDPGGLGNTIYF.

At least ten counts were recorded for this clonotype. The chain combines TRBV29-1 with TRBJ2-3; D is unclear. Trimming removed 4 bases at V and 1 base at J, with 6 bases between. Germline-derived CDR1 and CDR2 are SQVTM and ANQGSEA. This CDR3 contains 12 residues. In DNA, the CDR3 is TGCAGCGTTGTCCAGGGCACAGATACGCAGTATTTT. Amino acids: CSVVQGTDTQYF.

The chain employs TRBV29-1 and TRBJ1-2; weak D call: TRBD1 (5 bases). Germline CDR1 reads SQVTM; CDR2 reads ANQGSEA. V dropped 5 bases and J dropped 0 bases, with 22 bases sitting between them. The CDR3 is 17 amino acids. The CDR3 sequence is CSVRRGDSTLANYGYTF. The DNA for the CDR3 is TGCAGCGTTCGCCGGGGCGATTCAACTTTAGCTAACTATGGCTACACCTTC.